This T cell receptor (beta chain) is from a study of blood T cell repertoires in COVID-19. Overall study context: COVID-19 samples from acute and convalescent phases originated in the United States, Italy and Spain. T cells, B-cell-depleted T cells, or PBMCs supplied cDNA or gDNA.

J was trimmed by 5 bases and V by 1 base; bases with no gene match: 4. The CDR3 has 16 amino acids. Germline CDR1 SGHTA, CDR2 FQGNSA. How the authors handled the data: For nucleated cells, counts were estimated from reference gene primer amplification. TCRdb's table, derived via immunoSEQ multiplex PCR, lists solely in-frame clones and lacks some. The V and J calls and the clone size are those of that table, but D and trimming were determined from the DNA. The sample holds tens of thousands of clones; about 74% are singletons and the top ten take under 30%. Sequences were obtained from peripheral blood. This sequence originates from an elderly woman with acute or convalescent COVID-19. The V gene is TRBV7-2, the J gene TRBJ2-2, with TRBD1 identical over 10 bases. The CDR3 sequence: CASSLDGTGETGELFF. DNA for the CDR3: TGTGCCAGCAGCTTAGATGGGACAGGGGAGACCGGGGAGCTGTTTTTT.